What follows describes a single T cell receptor (beta chain). What it recognizes is unknown. This sample was taken from a study of regulatory T cells in long-lasting Graves disease. Regarding the study as a whole: Persistent patients shared more public clonotypes (roughly 2,500) than new patients (roughly 1,000).

Sequencing libraries for TCR beta were prepared with iRepertoire HTBI primers and Arm-PCR of CDR3 regions. TCRdb re-called the multiplex PCR reads through MiXCR, storing one row per CDR3 protein. The sample comprises roughly 400,000 distinct CDR3 sequences, approximately 16% of which are singletons, and about a quarter rests with the top ten. Time point in this sample: newly diagnosed GD, antithyroid drugs for less than 3 months. Generation of the TCR library employed RNA extracted from PBMCs. V was trimmed by 4 bases and J by 0 bases, leaving 14 bases between them. This CDR3 has 16 amino acids. Germline-derived CDR1 and CDR2 are MNHEY and SVGEGT. The data were also submitted as part of a second study, on T cells in Graves' hyperthyroidism and ophthalmopathy. That work states: No progression to ophthalmopathy during 18 months of follow-up defined stable disease.

The material was peripheral blood mononuclear cells (PBMCs), obtained at new diagnosis, from a patient treated with antithyroid drugs. V usage is TRBV6-2 or TRBV6-3 and J usage is TRBJ2-3; D assignment may be TRBD1 or TRBD2 (6 bases each). The clonotype was recovered from a woman aged 18-30 years with Graves disease. CDR3 in DNA: TGTGCCAGCAGTTCGCGGGACAAAGGTAGCACAGATACGCAGTATTTT. Amino acid sequence: CASSSRDKGSTDTQYF.